Below, one T cell receptor beta chain is given with its context. Its antigen is unknown. One base away there is no much larger clone; base qualities are not given. The trial excluded patients who had a history of autoimmune disease or were on systemic immunosuppression. In every dose cohort, peripheral blood was drawn for TCR sequencing at baseline, cycle 4 day 1, and cycle 7 day 1. Samples were obtained from an open-label, multicenter, first-in-human phase I dose-escalation trial of ivuxolimab. The trial enrolled adults with locally advanced or metastatic head and neck squamous cell, hepatocellular, melanoma or renal cell carcinoma. CD4+ and CD8+ T cells were sorted separately from peripheral blood before TCR sequencing. The data were taken from a study of OX40 agonist ivuxolimab in advanced cancers. For the study in its entirety: Ivuxolimab, which targeted the costimulatory receptor OX40 (CD134), was an agonistic, fully human IgG2 monoclonal antibody. Intravenous ivuxolimab was administered to patients every 2 weeks at six dose levels: 0.01, 0.1, 0.3, 1.5, 3 and 10 mg/kg. Among the 52 dose-escalation patients, about 19 had hepatocellular carcinoma, 15 melanoma, 9 renal cell carcinoma and 9 head and neck cancer. The dose-escalation cohort was 80% to 90% male with a mean age of about 58 years, ranging from roughly 20 to 80. Patients were allowed to have had prior anti-PD-1, anti-PD-L1 or anti-CTLA-4 therapy, and around 41% of the dose-escalation patients had previously received checkpoint inhibitors. Partial responses were achieved by three dose-escalation patients, of whom one had hepatocellular carcinoma and two had cutaneous melanoma. Peripheral TCRbeta sequencing aimed to test whether ivuxolimab altered TCR sequence diversity and caused clonal T-cell expansion. The paper describes the monotherapy dose-escalation part (N of about 47 patients) of the phase I trial of ivuxolimab. What the work shows at the level of the full study, not this receptor alone: Low levels of normalized T-cell clonal expansion were also seen in some patients who did not respond. In the 0.1-3.0 mg/kg groups, partial responders were among the patients with the lowest normalized peripheral clonal expansion, particularly in CD8+ T cells. Clonal expansion of both CD4+ and CD8+ blood T cells was observed from baseline to week 6 at doses 0.1 to 3.0 mg/kg. The antigen specificity of the peripheral T cells that underwent clonal expansion was not determined. After ivuxolimab, expanded clones were on average more numerous among CD8+ T cells than among CD4+ T cells.

V and J are trimmed by 5 bases and 8 bases, and the gene matches miss 7 bases of the junction. Measured from the cysteine to the phenylalanine, the CDR3 is 14 residues long. Here the CDR3 DNA is all that survives: 42 bases in frame from base 1. The germline V gene specifies SGHTA as CDR1 and FQGNSA as CDR2. Genomic DNA was isolated from the sorted cells so that the TCRbeta CDR3 region could be sequenced. TCRbeta CDR3 regions were sequenced using the immunoSEQ Assay. In its TCRdb copy, this immuneACCESS table keeps in-frame sequences only and misses some clones. Where compared with another copy, unresolved V genes explain less than half of these, and the others have no known cause. In all, the sample holds 95,000 to 150,000 clones, and 92% of those were seen once. Roughly 0.8% of the sample lies in the top ten.

The receptor was isolated from an adult with an advanced solid tumor such as melanoma, head and neck, liver or kidney cancer. The specimen was CD4+ or CD8+ T cells sorted from blood, collected in a trial of the OX40 agonist ivuxolimab. The chain was built from TRBV7-2 and TRBJ1-4, with 8 junctional bases fitting TRBD1. The CDR3 amino acid sequence is: CASSLLGQGEKLFF. The DNA is TGTGCCAGCAGCCTCCTCGGACAGGGAGAAAAACTGTTTTTT. Reference TRBV7-2 and TRBJ1-4 genes cover what lies past the CDR3, so the full variable domain is GAGVSQSPSNKVTEKGKDVELRCDPISGHTALYWYRQSLGQGLEFLIYFQGNSAPDKSGLPSDRFSAERTGGSVSTLTIQRTQQEDSAVYLCASSLLGQGEKLFFGSGTQLSVL.